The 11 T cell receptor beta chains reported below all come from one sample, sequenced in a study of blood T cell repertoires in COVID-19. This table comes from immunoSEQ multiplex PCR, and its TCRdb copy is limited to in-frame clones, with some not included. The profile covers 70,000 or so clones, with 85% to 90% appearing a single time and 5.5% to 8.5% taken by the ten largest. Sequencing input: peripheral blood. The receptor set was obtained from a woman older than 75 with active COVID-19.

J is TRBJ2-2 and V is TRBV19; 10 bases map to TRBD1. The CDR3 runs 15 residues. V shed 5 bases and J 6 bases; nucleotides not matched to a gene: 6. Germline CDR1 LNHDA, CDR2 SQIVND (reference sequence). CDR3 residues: CASSYRDRGAGELFF. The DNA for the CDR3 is TGTGCCAGTAGTTACCGGGACAGGGGTGCCGGGGAGCTGTTTTTT.

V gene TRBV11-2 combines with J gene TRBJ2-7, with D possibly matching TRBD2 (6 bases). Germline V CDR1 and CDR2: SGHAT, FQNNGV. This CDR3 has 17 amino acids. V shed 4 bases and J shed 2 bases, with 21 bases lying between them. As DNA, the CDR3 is TGTGCCAGCAGCTCGCAGGGAGGTGGACTATACCCCTACGAGCAGTACTTC. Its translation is CASSSQGGGLYPYEQYF.

As DNA, the CDR3 is TGTGCCAGCAGCTTAGTGTTCGGTCAATCCTACAATGAGCAGTTCTTC. Its protein product is CASSLVFGQSYNEQFF. The rearrangement joins TRBV7-6 to TRBJ2-1; D not resolved. The germline V gene has CDR1 SGHVS and CDR2 FNYEAQ. V lost 1 base and J 1 base, leaving 11 bases between the germline ends. This CDR3 contains 16 residues.

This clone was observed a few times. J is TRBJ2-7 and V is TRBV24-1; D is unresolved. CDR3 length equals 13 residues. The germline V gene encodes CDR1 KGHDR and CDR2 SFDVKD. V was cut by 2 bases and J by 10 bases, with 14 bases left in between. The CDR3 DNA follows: TGTGCCACCAGTGATTCGTTGAGCGCGGAACAGTACTTC. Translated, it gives CATSDSLSAEQYF.

The CDR3 nucleotides are TGTGCCAGCACCAAGGACAGGGCGGGAGAGACCCAGTACTTC. Translated, it gives CASTKDRAGETQYF. The rearrangement joins TRBV7-9 to TRBJ2-5; 8 nucleotides line up with TRBD1. V trimming: 7 bases; J trimming: 4 bases; junction bases outside the gene matches: 8. The germline V gene has CDR1 SEHNR and CDR2 FQNEAQ (reference sequence). The CDR3 totals 14 residues.

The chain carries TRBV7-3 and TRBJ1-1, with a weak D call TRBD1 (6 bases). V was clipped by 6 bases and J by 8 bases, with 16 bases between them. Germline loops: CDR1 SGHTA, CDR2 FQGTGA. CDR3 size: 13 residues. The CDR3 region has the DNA TGTGCCAGCAGGCAATCCCCGCAGGGGGAAGCTTTCTTT. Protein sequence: CASRQSPQGEAFF.

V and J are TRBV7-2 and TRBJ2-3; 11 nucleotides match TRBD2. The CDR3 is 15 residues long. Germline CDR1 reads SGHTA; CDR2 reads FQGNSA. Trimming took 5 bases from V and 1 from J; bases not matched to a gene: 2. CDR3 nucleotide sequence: TGTGCCAGCAGCCTTAGCGGGAGGGGCACAGATACGCAGTATTTT. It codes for CASSLSGRGTDTQYF.

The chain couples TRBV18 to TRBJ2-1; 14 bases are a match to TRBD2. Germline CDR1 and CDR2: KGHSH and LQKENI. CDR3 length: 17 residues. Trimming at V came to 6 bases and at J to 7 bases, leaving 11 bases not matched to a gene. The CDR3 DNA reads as TGTGCCAGCTCTCTACTGGCCGGGACTAGCGGGAGAAATGAGCAGTTCTTC. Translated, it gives CASSLLAGTSGRNEQFF.

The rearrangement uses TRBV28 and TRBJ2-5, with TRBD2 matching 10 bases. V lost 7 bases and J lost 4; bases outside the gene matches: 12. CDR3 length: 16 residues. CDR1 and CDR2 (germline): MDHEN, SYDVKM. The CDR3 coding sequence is TGTGCCAGCACCGGGACTAGCGCTACACGGGGAGAGACCCAGTACTTC. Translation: CASTGTSATRGETQYF.

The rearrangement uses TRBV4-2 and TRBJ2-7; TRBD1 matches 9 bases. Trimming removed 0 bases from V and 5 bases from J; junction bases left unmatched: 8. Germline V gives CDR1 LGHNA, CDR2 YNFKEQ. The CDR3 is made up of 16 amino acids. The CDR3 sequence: CASSQEWGTGLNEQYF. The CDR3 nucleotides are TGTGCCAGCAGCCAAGAGTGGGGGACAGGGTTAAACGAGCAGTACTTC.

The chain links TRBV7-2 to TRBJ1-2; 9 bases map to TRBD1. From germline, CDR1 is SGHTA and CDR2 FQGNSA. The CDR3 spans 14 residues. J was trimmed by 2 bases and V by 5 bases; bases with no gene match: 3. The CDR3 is CASSPGQGNYGYTF. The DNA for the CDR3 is TGTGCCAGCAGCCCCGGACAGGGGAACTATGGCTACACCTTC.